The clone carrying this T cell receptor beta chain was counted once. V was clipped by 0 bases and J by 4 bases; unmatched bases: 9. CDR1 SGDLS and CDR2 YYNGEE come from the germline V gene. The CDR3 has 17 amino acids. The sample originates from a study of blood T cell repertoires in COVID-19. Overall study: COVID-19 samples from acute and convalescent phases originated in the United States, Italy and Spain. Nucleic acid was either cDNA or gDNA, and it came from T cells, B-cell-depleted T cells, or PBMCs.

The protocol was immunoSEQ multiplex PCR, while the TCRdb copy is restricted to in-frame clones and leaves out a portion. The sample includes about 230,000 clones, approximately 90% of them seen just once. The sample taken for sequencing was peripheral blood. The chain joins TRBV9 to TRBJ2-1; 8 positions agree with TRBD2. The TCR sequence derives from a man over 45 with COVID-19, enrolled during active disease. The CDR3 sequence is CASSVAGERGPYNEQFF. In DNA, the CDR3 is TGTGCCAGCAGCGTAGCTGGAGAGCGGGGGCCGTACAATGAGCAGTTCTTC.